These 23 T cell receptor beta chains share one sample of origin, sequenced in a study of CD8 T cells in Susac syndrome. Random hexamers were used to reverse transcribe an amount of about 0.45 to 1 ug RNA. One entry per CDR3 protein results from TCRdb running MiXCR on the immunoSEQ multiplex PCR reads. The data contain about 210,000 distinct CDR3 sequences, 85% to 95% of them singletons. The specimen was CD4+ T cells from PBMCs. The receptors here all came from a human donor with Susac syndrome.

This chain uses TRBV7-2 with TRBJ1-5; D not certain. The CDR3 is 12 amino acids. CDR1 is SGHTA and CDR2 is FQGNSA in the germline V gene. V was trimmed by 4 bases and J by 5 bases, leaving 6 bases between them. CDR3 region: CASSSNHQPQHF. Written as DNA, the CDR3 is TGTGCCAGCAGCTCGAACCATCAGCCCCAGCATTTT.

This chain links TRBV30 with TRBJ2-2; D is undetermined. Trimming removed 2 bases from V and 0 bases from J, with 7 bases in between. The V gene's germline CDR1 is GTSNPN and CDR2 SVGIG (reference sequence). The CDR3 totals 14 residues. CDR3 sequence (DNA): TGTGCCTGGAGTAACCCTACGAACACCGGGGAGCTGTTTTTT. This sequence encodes CAWSNPTNTGELFF.

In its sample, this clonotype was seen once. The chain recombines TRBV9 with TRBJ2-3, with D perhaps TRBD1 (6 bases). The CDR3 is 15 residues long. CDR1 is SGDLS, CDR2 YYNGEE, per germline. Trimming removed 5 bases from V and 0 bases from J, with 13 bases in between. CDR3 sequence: CASRPQGQSTDTQYF. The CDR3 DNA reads TGTGCCAGCAGACCACAGGGACAAAGCACAGATACGCAGTATTTT.

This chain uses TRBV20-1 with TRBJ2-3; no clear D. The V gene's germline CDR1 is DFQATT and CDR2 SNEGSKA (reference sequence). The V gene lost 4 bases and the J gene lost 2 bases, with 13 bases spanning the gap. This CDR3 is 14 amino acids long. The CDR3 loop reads CSAISNWATDTQYF. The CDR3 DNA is TGCAGTGCTATATCCAATTGGGCCACAGATACGCAGTATTTT.

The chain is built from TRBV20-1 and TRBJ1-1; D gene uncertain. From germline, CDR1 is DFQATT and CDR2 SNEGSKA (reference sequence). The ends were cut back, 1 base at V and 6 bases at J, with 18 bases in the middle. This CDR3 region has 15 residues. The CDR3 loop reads CSARAPRPTGPEAFF. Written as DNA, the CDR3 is TGCAGTGCTAGAGCCCCCCGGCCGACGGGCCCTGAAGCTTTCTTT.

The DNA of the CDR3 is TGTGCCAGCAGCTTATGGGGAGACAATGAGCAGTTCTTC. Translated, it gives CASSLWGDNEQFF. The V and J genes are TRBV7-3 and TRBJ2-1, with D possibly matching TRBD2 (5 bases). Germline loops: CDR1 SGHTA, CDR2 FQGTGA. Trimming removed 2 bases at V and 5 bases at J, with 7 bases between. The CDR3 contains 13 residues. The entire variable domain, with the rest obtained from reference TRBV7-3 and TRBJ2-1, is as follows: GAGVSQTPSNKVTEKGKYVELRCDPISGHTALYWYRQSLGQGPEFLIYFQGTGAADDSGLPNDRFFAVRPEGSVSTLKIQRTERGDSAVYLCASSLWGDNEQFFGPGTRLTVL.

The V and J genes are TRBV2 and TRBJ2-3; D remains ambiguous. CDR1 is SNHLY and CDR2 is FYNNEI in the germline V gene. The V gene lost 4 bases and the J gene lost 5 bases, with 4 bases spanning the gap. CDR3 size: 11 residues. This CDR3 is CASSAVDTQYF. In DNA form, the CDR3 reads TGTGCCAGCAGTGCGGTAGATACGCAGTATTTT.

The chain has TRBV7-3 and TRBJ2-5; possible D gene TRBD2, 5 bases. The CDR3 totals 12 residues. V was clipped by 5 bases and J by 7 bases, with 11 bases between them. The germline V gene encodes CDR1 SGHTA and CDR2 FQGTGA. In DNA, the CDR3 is TGTGCCAGCAGCGCGAGGGAAGGGACCCAGTACTTC. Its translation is CASSAREGTQYF.

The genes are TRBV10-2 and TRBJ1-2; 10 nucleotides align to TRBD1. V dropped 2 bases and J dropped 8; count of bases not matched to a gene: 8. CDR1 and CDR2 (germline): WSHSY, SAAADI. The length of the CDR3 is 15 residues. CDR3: CASSEDRGRSGGYTF. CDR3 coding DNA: TGCGCCAGCAGTGAGGACAGGGGGCGTAGTGGGGGCTACACCTTC.

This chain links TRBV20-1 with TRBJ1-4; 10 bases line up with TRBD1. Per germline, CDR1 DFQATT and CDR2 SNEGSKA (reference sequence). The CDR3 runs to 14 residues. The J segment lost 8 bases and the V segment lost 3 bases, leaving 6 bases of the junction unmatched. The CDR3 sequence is CSASGGTGDEKLFF. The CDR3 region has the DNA TGCAGTGCTAGCGGTGGGACAGGGGACGAAAAACTGTTTTTT.

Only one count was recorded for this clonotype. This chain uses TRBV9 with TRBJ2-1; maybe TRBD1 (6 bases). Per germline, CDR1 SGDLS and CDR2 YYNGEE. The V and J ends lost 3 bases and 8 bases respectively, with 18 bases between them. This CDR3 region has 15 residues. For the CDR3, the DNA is TGTGCCAGCAGCGCCGGTACAGGGTACGGCGATGAGCAGTTCTTC. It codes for CASSAGTGYGDEQFF.

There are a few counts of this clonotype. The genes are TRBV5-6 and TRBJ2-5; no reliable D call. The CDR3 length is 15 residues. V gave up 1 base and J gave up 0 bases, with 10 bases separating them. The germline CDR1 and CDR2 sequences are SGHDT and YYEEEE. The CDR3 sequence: CASSLNWRNQETQYF. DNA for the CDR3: TGTGCCAGCAGCTTGAATTGGCGCAACCAAGAGACCCAGTACTTC. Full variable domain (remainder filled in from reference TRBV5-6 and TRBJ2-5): DAGVTQSPTHLIKTRGQQVTLRCSPKSGHDTVSWYQQALGQGPQFIFQYYEEEERQRGNFPDRFSGHQFPNYSSELNVNALLLGDSALYLCASSLNWRNQETQYFGPGTRLLVL.

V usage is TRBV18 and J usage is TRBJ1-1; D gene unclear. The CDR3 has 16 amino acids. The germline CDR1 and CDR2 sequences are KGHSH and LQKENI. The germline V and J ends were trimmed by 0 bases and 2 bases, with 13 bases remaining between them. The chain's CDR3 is CASSPPAAGSNTEAFF. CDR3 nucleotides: TGTGCCAGCTCACCACCGGCGGCAGGCTCAAACACTGAAGCTTTCTTT.

The CDR3 region is CSARRAGGTSYNEQFF. The DNA of the CDR3 is TGCAGTGCTAGAAGAGCGGGGGGTACCTCCTACAATGAGCAGTTCTTC. The gene calls are TRBV20-1 and TRBJ2-1, with 9 positions matching TRBD2. The CDR3 extends over 16 amino acids. J was trimmed by 0 bases and V by 2 bases; bases with no gene match: 5. Germline V gene data show CDR1 as DFQATT and CDR2 as SNEGSKA (reference sequence).

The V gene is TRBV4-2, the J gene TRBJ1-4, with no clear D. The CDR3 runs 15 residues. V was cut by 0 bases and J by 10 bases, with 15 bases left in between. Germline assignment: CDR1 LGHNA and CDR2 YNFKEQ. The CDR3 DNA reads TGTGCCAGCAGCCAAGAGAGTGCGGATGTGGGAAAACTGTTTTTT. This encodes CASSQESADVGKLFF.

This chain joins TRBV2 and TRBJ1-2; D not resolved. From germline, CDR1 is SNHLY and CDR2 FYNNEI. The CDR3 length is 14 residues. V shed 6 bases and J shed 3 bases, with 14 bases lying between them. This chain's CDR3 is CASRNGDGYYGYTF. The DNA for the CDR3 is TGTGCCAGCAGGAACGGAGACGGATACTATGGCTACACCTTC.

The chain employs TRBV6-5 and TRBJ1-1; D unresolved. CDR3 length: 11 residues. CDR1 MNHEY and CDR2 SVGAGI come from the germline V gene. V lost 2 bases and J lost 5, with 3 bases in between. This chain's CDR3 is CASSYLTEAFF. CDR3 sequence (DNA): TGTGCCAGCAGTTACCTTACTGAAGCTTTCTTT.

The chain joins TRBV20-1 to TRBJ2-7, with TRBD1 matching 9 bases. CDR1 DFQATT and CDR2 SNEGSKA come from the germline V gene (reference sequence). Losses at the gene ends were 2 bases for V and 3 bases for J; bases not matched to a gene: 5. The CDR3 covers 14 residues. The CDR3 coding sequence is TGCAGTGCTAGACCGGGACAGGGTAACTACGAGCAGTACTTC. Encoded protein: CSARPGQGNYEQYF.

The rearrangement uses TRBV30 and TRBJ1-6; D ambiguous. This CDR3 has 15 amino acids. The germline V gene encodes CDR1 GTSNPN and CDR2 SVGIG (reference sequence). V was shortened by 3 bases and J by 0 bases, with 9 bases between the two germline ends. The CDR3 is CAWSLGSSYNSPLHF. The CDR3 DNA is TGTGCCTGGAGCCTTGGGAGCTCCTATAATTCACCCCTCCACTTT.

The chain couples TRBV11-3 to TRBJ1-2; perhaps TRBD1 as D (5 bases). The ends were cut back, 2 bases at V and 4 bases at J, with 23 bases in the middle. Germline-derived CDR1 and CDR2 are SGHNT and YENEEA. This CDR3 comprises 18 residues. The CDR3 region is CASSLNEIGGGSSYGYTF. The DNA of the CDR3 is TGTGCCAGCAGCTTAAATGAGATCGGGGGAGGGTCGAGCTATGGCTACACCTTC. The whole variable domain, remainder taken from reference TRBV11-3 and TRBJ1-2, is EAGVVQSPRYKIIEKKQPVAFWCNPISGHNTLYWYLQNLGQGPELLIRYENEEAVDDSQLPKDRFSAERLKGVDSTLKIQPAELGDSAVYLCASSLNEIGGGSSYGYTFGSGTRLTVV.

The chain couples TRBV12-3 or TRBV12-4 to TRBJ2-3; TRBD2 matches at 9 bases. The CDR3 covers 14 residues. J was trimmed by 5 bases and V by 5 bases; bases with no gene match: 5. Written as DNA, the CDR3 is TGTGCCAGCAGTCCTTTAGCGGGGGAAGATACGCAGTATTTT. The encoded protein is CASSPLAGEDTQYF.

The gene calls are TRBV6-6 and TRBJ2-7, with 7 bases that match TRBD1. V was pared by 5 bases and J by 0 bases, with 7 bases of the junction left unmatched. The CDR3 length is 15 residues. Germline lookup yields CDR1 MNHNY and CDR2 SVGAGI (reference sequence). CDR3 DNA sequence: TGTGCCAGCAGTCACGGGGACAGTAACTCCTACGAGCAGTACTTC. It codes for CASSHGDSNSYEQYF.

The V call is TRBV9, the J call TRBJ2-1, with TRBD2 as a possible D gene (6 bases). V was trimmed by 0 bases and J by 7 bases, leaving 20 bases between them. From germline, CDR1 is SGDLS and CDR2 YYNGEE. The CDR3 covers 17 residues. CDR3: CASSVDPLARGVNEQFF. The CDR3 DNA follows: TGTGCCAGCAGCGTAGACCCTCTAGCGAGGGGCGTTAATGAGCAGTTCTTC. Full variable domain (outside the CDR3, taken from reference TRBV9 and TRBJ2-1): DSGVTQTPKHLITATGQRVTLRCSPRSGDLSVYWYQQSLDQGLQFLIQYYNGEERAKGNILERFSAQQFPDLHSELNLSSLELGDSALYFCASSVDPLARGVNEQFFGPGTRLTVL.